A selection of T cell receptor beta chains follows, all from one sample in a study of a mutant IDH1 vaccine in newly diagnosed glioma. What these receptors recognize is not known. Here immunoSEQ multiplex PCR was the method, and the copy in TCRdb shows in-frame clones only, minus some. The table includes tens of thousands of clones, roughly 79% detected once. The sample in question was PBMCs, obtained from a glioma patient whose treatment included an IDH1 peptide vaccine. Receptors originate from a man aged 40-49 years with glioma. Both conserved end residues are part of each CDR3.

TRBV19 CASMGLTGGGQPQHF
TRBV5-4 CASSSAGDEVFF
TRBV30 CACTCSTSGGTREQYF
TRBV10-1 CASSDAQGLGETQYF
TRBV4-3 CASSQAGLLLTGELFF
TRBV10-1 CASSMGGLAGLNEQFF
TRBV10-3 CAITRESTDTQYF
TRBV7-9 CASSLVTRPPAFF
TRBV11-1 CASSLKMVNTEAFF
TRBV7-2 CASSLTSYNSPLHF
TRBV19 CASRAGLAGGEQYF
TRBV7-5 CARSLPPGRFNYGYTF
TRBV19 CASRVHRDGSPLHF
TRBV11-2 CASEPPGTNEQYF
TRBV4-3 CASSQDVGLMTGELFF
TRBV4-2 CASSQDGQINQPQHF
TRBV19 CASSTRRRGNTEAFF
TRBV7-9 CASSLNRDIDTIYF
TRBV5-1 CASSLGYVGAEAFF
TRBV7-2 CASSLTGGITGELFF
TRBV5-1 CASSLERQKQYF
TRBV7-8 CASSLATIRHTNQPQHF
TRBV5-6 CASSLVANNNQPQHF
TRBV9 CASSAAGRNTGELFF
TRBV11-1 CASRSSGTGWTQYF
TRBV19 CASSKIQGINEKLFF
TRBV7-2 CASSLGVLALETQYF
TRBV7-9 CASSLEGLAGAASDTQYF
TRBV5-5 CASSFKPTENSPLHF
TRBV7-9 CASSDAGGGLFRYGYTF
TRBV7-2 CASSLGQGLVQPQHF
TRBV9 CASSLGTSGGADEQFF
TRBV30 CAWSVADEQFF
TRBV18 CASSPTLTDYEQYF
TRBV27 CASNLSGLVGYEQYF
TRBV11-2 CASSSLGLAGGKGGYEQYF
TRBV5-1 CASSLARGWSETQYF
TRBV5-5 CASSLAGETQYF
TRBV11-2 CASSPGVTGGVRAFF
TRBV5-1 CASSPSGSDTQYF
TRBV7-2 CASSFTSYEQYF
TRBV14 CASSHLAGRDEQFF
TRBV19 CASSISDRGLTEAFF
TRBV18 CASSPSSPDGSYEQYF
TRBV10-3 CAIRGTFRTSPLHF
TRBV10-3 CAISNTGELFF
TRBV7-9 CASSSVGGTGADTQYF